This T cell receptor beta chain derives from a study of T cell responses to AZD1222 COVID-19 vaccine. For the study at large: The analysis combined second doses at about 4 or about 12 weeks.

Produced via immunoSEQ multiplex PCR; TCRdb's table is partial and in-frame only. The data contain about 130,000 clones, about 91% of them singletons. There are 18 residues in the CDR3. Per germline, CDR1 SGHVS and CDR2 FQNEAQ. Deletions cut 0 bases from V and 0 bases from J, with 15 bases between. Specimen: peripheral blood, collected on day 0 of AZD1222 vaccination. The chain recombines TRBV7-8 with TRBJ1-5, with D uncertain. This clonotype was sampled from an adult in good health. CDR3 DNA: TGTGCCAGCAGCTTAGCGATCTTGATCCGAGATAGCAATCAGCCCCAGCATTTT. Protein sequence: CASSLAILIRDSNQPQHF. Full variable domain (rest looked up from reference TRBV7-8 and TRBJ1-5): GAGVSQSPRYKVAKRGQDVALRCDPISGHVSLFWYQQALGQGPEFLTYFQNEAQLDKSGLPSDRFFAERPEGSVSTLKIQRTQQEDSAVYLCASSLAILIRDSNQPQHFGDGTRLSIL.